These 18 T cell receptor beta chains were all obtained from the same sample, sequenced in a study of CD8 T cells in Susac syndrome. Reverse transcription of 0.5 to 1 ug RNA was performed with random hexamers. In TCRdb, the immunoSEQ multiplex PCR reads were re-called with MiXCR into one record per CDR3 protein. This sample carries 250,000 to 350,000 distinct CDR3 sequences, about 91% of them seen once, and the ten largest clones take less than 0.08%. The sequenced material came from CD4+ T cells from PBMCs. The source of these receptors is a human donor with multiple sclerosis.

The chain combines TRBV11-1 with TRBJ1-6; possible D gene TRBD1, 5 bases. The CDR3 contains 15 residues. From germline, CDR1 is SGHAT and CDR2 FQDESV (reference sequence). V lost 4 bases, J lost 9 bases, and 16 bases lay in between. The CDR3 protein is CASSSRSGTTSPLHF. CDR3 in DNA: TGTGCCAGCAGCTCCCGTTCGGGGACGACTTCACCCCTCCACTTT. Combining the CDR3 with reference TRBV11-1 and TRBJ1-6 gives the whole variable domain EAEVAQSPRYKITEKSQAVAFWCDPISGHATLYWYRQILGQGPELLVQFQDESVVDDSQLPKDRFSAERLKGVDSTLKIQPAELGDSAMYLCASSSRSGTTSPLHFGNGTRLTVT.

The J gene is TRBJ2-7, the V gene TRBV12-5; no reliable D call. Germline V CDR1 and CDR2: LGHNT, FRNRAP. The CDR3 length is 15 residues. V was trimmed by 1 base and J by 0 bases, leaving 10 bases between them. Written as DNA, the CDR3 is TGTGCTAGTGGTTTGGGTTACGGAAACTCCTACGAGCAGTACTTC. This encodes CASGLGYGNSYEQYF.

This CDR3 is CSAGINTEAFF. The CDR3 DNA reads TGCAGCGCGGGGATCAACACTGAAGCTTTCTTT. The gene calls are TRBV29-1 and TRBJ1-1; D is unclear. This CDR3 has 11 residues. V lost 7 bases and J 2 bases, leaving 8 bases between the germline ends. In germline, CDR1 is SQVTM, CDR2 ANQGSEA.

This sequence joins TRBV5-8 and TRBJ2-4; D is possibly TRBD2 (6 bases). The CDR3 has 17 residues. V lost 0 bases to trimming and J lost 1 base, with 14 bases between them. From germline, CDR1 is SGHTS and CDR2 YDEGEE. DNA for the CDR3: TGTGCCAGCAGCTTGGAAACTAGCTGGGGGGCCAAAAACATTCAGTACTTC. This gives the protein CASSLETSWGAKNIQYF. Based on the CDR3 plus reference TRBV5-8 and TRBJ2-4, the full variable domain is EAGVTQSPTHLIKTRGQQATLRCSPISGHTSVYWYQQALGLGLQFLLWYDEGEERNRGNFPPRFSGRQFPNYSSELNVNALELEDSALYLCASSLETSWGAKNIQYFGAGTRLSVL.

V is TRBV15 and J is TRBJ2-1, with 12 bases fitting TRBD2. Germline trimming cut 0 bases from V and 5 bases from J; bases unmatched to any gene: 14. The CDR3 is made up of 20 amino acids. CDR1 and CDR2 from the germline V gene are LNHNV and YYDKDF (reference sequence). CDR3 coding DNA: TGTGCCACCAGCAGAGATGAGAGGACTAGCGGGATAGGGGGCCACAATGAGCAGTTCTTC. Its translation is CATSRDERTSGIGGHNEQFF.

The chain combines TRBV5-1 with TRBJ2-3; the match to TRBD2 covers 7 bases. The length of the CDR3 is 17 residues. The junction had 12 bases not matched to a gene; V was cut back by 4 bases and J by 1 base. Per the germline V gene, CDR1 is SGHRS and CDR2 is YFSETQ. Here the CDR3 DNA reads TGCGCCAGCAGCCCGGTTGGTAGCGGGTCGGGCACAGATACGCAGTATTTT. Translation: CASSPVGSGSGTDTQYF.

The V and J genes are TRBV4-3 and TRBJ2-2, with D hard to call. The germline V gene encodes CDR1 LGHNA and CDR2 YSLEER. CDR3 length equals 16 residues. V was shortened by 0 bases and J by 0 bases, with 8 bases between the two germline ends. CDR3 DNA: TGCGCCAGCAGCCAAGATCTATGGGCGAACACCGGGGAGCTGTTTTTT. It specifies CASSQDLWANTGELFF.

This chain joins TRBV10-2 and TRBJ1-4; D is unresolved. Trimming removed 0 bases at V and 4 bases at J, with 3 bases between. The CDR3 sequence is 13 residues long. Germline V lookup: CDR1 WSHSY, CDR2 SAAADI. CDR3 bases: TGCGCCAGCAGTGAGTCCAGTAATGAAAAACTGTTTTTT. Its translation: CASSESSNEKLFF.

The chain recombines TRBV30 with TRBJ2-3, with 13 bases matching TRBD2. The CDR3 loop spans 17 amino acids. Germline lookup yields CDR1 GTSNPN and CDR2 SVGIG (reference sequence). V was pared by 2 bases and J by 6 bases, with 11 bases of the junction left unmatched. The CDR3 DNA sequence: TGTGCCTGGAGTCCAAGACTAGCGGGAGGACGGGGGGATACGCAGTATTTT. Translation: CAWSPRLAGGRGDTQYF. Looking up the rest from reference TRBV30 and TRBJ2-3 gives the full variable domain: SQTIHQWPATLVQPVGSPLSLECTVEGTSNPNLYWYRQAAGRGLQLLFYSVGIGQISSEVPQNLSASRPQDRQFILSSKKLLLSDSGFYLCAWSPRLAGGRGDTQYFGPGTRLTVL.

The chain is built from TRBV24-1 and TRBJ2-5; no clear D. The CDR3 covers 14 residues. The germline gives CDR1 KGHDR, CDR2 SFDVKD. V was shortened by 3 bases and J by 2 bases, with 9 bases between the two germline ends. The CDR3 nucleotides are TGTGCCACCAGTGATGGTCGGATTCAAGAGACCCAGTACTTC. This translates into CATSDGRIQETQYF.

The genes are TRBV7-8 and TRBJ1-1; tentative D call: TRBD1 (5 bases). The germline V gene encodes CDR1 SGHVS and CDR2 FQNEAQ. The CDR3 runs to 11 residues. V was shortened by 6 bases and J by 10 bases, with 12 bases between the two germline ends. The CDR3 region is CASSQRDGAFF. For the CDR3, the DNA is TGTGCCAGCAGTCAACGGGACGGAGCTTTCTTT.

The count of this clonotype is one. The V call is TRBV4-3, the J call TRBJ2-7, with 9 bases that match TRBD2. The CDR3 has 16 amino acids. Per germline, CDR1 LGHNA and CDR2 YSLEER. V shed 4 bases and J 2 bases; nucleotides not matched to a gene: 9. CDR3 nucleotides: TGCGCCAGCAGCCCAGCAATAGCGGGAGAGACCTACGAGCAGTACTTC. Encoded protein: CASSPAIAGETYEQYF.

This chain links TRBV7-6 with TRBJ2-3; perhaps TRBD2 as D (6 bases). The CDR3 covers 15 residues. Germline V lookup: CDR1 SGHVS, CDR2 FNYEAQ. Between the trimmed V and J ends, which lost 5 bases and 5 bases, there was a span of 17 bases. The CDR3 bases are TGTGCCAGCAGCCGGGACTCCCGACCTCTAGATACGCAGTATTTT. As protein: CASSRDSRPLDTQYF.

This chain links TRBV5-1 with TRBJ2-2; 8 positions match TRBD1. Germline CDR1 and CDR2: SGHRS and YFSETQ. The CDR3 runs 15 residues. After removal of 3 bases from V and 5 bases from J, the junction contained 6 bases not matched to a gene. CDR3 sequence reads: CASSSRTGSTGELFF. The CDR3 DNA sequence: TGCGCCAGCAGCTCCAGGACAGGGAGTACCGGGGAGCTGTTTTTT.

The chain links TRBV7-2 to TRBJ2-7; 12 bases map to TRBD2. This CDR3 region has 14 residues. The V segment lost 4 bases and the J segment 7 bases; nucleotides outside the gene matches: 5. Germline CDR1 reads SGHTA; CDR2 reads FQGNSA. The CDR3 bases are TGTGCCAGCAGCTCGACTAGCGGGAGTCGGGAGCAGTACTTC. Translating it yields CASSSTSGSREQYF.

The chain carries TRBV3-1 and TRBJ1-5, with a tentative D call TRBD1 (6 bases). Germline values: CDR1 LGHDT, CDR2 YNNKEL (reference sequence). The CDR3 extends over 15 amino acids. Trimming took 0 bases from V and 3 from J, leaving 9 bases between them. The CDR3 region has the DNA TGTGCCAGCAGCCAAGACCAGGGGACCAATCAGCCCCAGCATTTT. It is translated as CASSQDQGTNQPQHF.

The gene calls are TRBV7-2 and TRBJ2-2; D gene ambiguous. Trimming removed 2 bases from V and 6 bases from J, with 16 bases in between. Germline V CDR1 and CDR2: SGHTA, FQGNSA. The CDR3 runs 16 residues. This chain's CDR3 is CASSLSRTSPPGELFF. The CDR3 DNA reads TGTGCCAGCAGCTTATCCCGGACCTCCCCACCCGGGGAGCTGTTTTTT.

The V call is TRBV6-5, the J call TRBJ2-1; TRBD2 matches at 11 bases. The CDR3 runs 14 residues. V gave up 6 bases and J gave up 5 bases; unmatched junction bases: 3. The germline V gene has CDR1 MNHEY and CDR2 SVGAGI. CDR3 in amino acids: CASRTSGGHNEQFF. Written as DNA, the CDR3 is TGTGCCAGCAGAACTAGCGGGGGTCACAATGAGCAGTTCTTC.